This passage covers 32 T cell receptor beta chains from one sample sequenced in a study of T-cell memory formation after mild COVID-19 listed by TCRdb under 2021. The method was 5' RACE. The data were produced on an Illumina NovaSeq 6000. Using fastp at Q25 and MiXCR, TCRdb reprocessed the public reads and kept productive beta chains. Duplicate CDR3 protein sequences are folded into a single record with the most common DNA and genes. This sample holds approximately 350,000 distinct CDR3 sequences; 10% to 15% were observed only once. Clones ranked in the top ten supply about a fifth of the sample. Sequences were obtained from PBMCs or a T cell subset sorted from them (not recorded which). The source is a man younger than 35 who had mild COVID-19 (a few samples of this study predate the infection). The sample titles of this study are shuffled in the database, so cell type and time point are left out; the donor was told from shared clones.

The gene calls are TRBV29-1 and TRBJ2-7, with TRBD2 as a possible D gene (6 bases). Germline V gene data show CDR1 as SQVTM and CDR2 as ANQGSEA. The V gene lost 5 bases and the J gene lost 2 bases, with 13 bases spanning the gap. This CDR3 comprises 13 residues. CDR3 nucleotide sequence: TGCAGCGTTACCCTCGGCGGGGCCTACGAGCAGTACGTC. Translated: CSVTLGGAYEQYV.

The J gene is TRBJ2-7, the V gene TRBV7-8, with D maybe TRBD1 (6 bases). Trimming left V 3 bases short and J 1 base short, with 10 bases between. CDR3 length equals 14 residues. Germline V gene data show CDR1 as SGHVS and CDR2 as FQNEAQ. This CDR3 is CASSLFTGSYEQYF. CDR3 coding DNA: TGTGCCAGCAGCTTGTTCACAGGGTCCTACGAGCAGTACTTC.

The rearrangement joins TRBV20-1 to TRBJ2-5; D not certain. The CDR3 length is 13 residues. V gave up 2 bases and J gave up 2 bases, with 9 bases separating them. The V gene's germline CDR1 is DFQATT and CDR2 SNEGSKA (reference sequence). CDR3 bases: TGCAGTGCTAGATCTGGACCGCAAGAGACCCAGTACTTC. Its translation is CSARSGPQETQYF.

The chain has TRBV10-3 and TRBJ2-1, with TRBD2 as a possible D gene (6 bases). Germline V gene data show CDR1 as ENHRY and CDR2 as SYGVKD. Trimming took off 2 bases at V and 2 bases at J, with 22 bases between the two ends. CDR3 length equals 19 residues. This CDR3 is CAISERREKLAPTYNEQFF. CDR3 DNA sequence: TGTGCCATCAGTGAGAGGAGGGAAAAACTAGCACCTACCTACAATGAGCAGTTCTTC.

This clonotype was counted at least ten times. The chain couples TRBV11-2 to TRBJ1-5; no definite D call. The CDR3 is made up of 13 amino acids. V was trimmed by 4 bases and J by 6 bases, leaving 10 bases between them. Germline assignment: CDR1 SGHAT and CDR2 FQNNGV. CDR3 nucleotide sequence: TGTGCCAGCAGCTCCGACGGGTTTCAGCCCCAGCATTTT. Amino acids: CASSSDGFQPQHF.

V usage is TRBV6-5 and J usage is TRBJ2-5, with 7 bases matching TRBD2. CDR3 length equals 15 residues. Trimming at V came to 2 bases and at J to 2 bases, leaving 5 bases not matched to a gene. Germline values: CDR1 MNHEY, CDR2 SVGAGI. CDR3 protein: CASSYISGLQETQYF. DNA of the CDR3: TGTGCCAGCAGTTACATTAGCGGGCTTCAAGAGACCCAGTACTTC.

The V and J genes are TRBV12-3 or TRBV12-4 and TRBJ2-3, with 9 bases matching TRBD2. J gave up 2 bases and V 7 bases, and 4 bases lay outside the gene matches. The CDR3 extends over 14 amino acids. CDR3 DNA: TGTGCCAGCACCCAGCGGGGGGTCACAGATACGCAGTATTTT. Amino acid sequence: CASTQRGVTDTQYF.

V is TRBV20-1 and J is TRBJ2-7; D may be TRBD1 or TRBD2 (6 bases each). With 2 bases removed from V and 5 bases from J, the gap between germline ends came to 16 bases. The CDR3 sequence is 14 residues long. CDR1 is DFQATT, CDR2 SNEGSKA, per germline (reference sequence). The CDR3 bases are TGCAGTGCTAGAAGGGGGGCCGGCGGACACGAGCAGTACTTC. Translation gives CSARRGAGGHEQYF.

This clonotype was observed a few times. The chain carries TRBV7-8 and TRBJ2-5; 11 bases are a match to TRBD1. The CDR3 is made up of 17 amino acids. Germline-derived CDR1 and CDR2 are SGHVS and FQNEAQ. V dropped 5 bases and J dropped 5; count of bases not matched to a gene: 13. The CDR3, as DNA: TGTGCCAGCAGCCCGAAGACCCTGGGACAGGGGGGGGAGACCCAGTACTTC. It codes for CASSPKTLGQGGETQYF.

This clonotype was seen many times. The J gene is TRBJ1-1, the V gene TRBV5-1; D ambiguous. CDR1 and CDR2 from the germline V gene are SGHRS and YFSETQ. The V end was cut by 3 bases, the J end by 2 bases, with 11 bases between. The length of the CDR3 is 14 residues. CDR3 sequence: CASSSRFGNTEAFF. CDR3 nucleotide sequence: TGCGCCAGCAGCTCTCGTTTCGGTAACACTGAAGCTTTCTTT.

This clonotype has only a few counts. CDR3 sequence reads: CSVGGTRGLRDTQYF. The CDR3 DNA reads as TGCAGCGTTGGGGGGACTAGGGGGCTTCGCGATACGCAGTATTTT. This rearrangement joins TRBV29-1 to TRBJ2-3; perhaps TRBD2 as D (8 bases). The CDR3 consists of 15 residues. Germline loops: CDR1 SQVTM, CDR2 ANQGSEA. Trimming cost V 4 bases and J 6 bases, with 20 bases left between them.

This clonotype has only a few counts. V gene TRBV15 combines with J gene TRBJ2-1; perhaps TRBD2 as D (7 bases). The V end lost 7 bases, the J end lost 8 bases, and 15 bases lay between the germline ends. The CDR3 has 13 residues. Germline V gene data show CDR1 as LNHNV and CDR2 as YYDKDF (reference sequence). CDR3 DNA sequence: TGTGCCACCACCCGGGGGGCGCGCGATGAGCAGTTCTTC. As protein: CATTRGARDEQFF.

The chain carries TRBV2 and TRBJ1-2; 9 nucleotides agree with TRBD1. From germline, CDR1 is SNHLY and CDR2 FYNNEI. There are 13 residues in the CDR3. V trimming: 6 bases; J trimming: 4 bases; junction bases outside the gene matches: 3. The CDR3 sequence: CASRDRGLYGYTF. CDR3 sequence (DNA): TGTGCCAGCAGGGACAGGGGCCTCTATGGCTACACCTTC. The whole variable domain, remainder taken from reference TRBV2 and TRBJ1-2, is EPEVTQTPSHQVTQMGQEVILRCVPISNHLYFYWYRQILGQKVEFLVSFYNNEISEKSEIFDDQFSVERPDGSNFTLKIRSTKLEDSAMYFCASRDRGLYGYTFGSGTRLTVV.

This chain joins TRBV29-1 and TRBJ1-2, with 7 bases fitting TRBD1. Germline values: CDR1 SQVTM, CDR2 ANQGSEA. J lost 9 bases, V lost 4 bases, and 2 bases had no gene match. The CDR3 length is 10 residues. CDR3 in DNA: TGCAGCGTTGCAGGGGGTAGCTACACCTTC. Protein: CSVAGGSYTF. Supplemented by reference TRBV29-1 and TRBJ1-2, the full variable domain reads SAVISQKPSRDICQRGTSLTIQCQVDSQVTMMFWYRQQPGQSLTLIATANQGSEATYESGFVIDKFPISRPNLTFSTLTVSNMSPEDSSIYLCSVAGGSYTFGSGTRLTVV.

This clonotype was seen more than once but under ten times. CDR3 nucleotides: TGTGCCAGCAGCAAAACTGGGGTCGATGAGCAGTTCTTC. Its protein is CASSKTGVDEQFF. This chain uses TRBV12-3 or TRBV12-4 with TRBJ2-1; D gene unclear. The length of the CDR3 is 13 residues. V lost 6 bases, J lost 8 bases, and 14 bases lay in between.

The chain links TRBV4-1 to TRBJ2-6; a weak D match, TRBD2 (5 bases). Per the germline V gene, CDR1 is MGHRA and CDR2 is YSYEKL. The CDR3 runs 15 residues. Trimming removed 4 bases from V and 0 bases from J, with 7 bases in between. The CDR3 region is CASSPGNSGANVLTF. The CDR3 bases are TGCGCCAGCAGCCCGGGGAACTCTGGGGCCAACGTCCTGACTTTC.

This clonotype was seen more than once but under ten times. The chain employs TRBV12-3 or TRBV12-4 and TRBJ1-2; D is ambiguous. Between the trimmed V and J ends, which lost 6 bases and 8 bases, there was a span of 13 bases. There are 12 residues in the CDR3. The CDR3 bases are TGTGCCAGCAGACTTCGGGCAGGAGGCTACACCTTC. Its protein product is CASRLRAGGYTF.

The CDR3 nucleotides read TGTGCCAGCAGTTACTCTCCGGGATTTAATGAAAAACTGTTTTTT. Translation: CASSYSPGFNEKLFF. This rearrangement joins TRBV6-6 to TRBJ1-4; D is undetermined. With 0 bases removed from V and 4 bases from J, the gap between germline ends came to 9 bases. This CDR3 contains 15 residues. In germline, CDR1 is MNHNY, CDR2 SVGAGI (reference sequence).

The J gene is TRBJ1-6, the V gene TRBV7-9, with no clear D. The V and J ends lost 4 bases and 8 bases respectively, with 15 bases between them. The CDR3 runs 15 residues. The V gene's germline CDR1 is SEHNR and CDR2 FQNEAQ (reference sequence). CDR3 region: CASSSPEGIYSPLHF. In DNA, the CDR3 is TGTGCCAGCAGCTCCCCAGAAGGGATCTATTCACCCCTCCACTTT.

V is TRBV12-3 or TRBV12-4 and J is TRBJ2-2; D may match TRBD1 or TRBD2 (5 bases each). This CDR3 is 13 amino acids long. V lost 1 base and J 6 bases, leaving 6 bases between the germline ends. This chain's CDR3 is CASSLGGSGELFF. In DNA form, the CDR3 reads TGTGCCAGCAGTTTAGGGGGGTCCGGGGAGCTGTTTTTT.

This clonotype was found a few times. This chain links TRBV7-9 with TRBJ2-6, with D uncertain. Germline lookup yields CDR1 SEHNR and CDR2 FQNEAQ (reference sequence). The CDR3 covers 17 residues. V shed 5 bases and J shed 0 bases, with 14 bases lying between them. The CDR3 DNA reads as TGTGCCAGCAGCCTCGGAGAACTGAGCTCTGGGGCCAACGTCCTGACTTTC. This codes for CASSLGELSSGANVLTF.

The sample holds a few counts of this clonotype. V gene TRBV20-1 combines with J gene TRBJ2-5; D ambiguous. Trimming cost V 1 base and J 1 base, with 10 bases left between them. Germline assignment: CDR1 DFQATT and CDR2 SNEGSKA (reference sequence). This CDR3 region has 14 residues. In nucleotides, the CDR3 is TGCAGTGCTAGAGGGGGTTCCATCCAAGAGACCCAGTACTTC. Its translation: CSARGGSIQETQYF.

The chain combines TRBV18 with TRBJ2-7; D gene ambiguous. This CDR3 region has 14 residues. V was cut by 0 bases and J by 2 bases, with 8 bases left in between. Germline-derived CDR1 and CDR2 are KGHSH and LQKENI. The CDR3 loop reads CASSPPRSTYEQYF. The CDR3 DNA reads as TGTGCCAGCTCACCACCCCGGTCTACCTACGAGCAGTACTTC.

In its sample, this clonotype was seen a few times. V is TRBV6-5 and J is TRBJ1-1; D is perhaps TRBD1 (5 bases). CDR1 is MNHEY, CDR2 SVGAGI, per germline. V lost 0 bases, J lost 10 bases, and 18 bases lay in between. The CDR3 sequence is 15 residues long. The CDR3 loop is CASSYSTVGPGRAFF. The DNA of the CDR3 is TGTGCCAGCAGTTACTCGACGGTTGGACCAGGGAGAGCTTTCTTT.

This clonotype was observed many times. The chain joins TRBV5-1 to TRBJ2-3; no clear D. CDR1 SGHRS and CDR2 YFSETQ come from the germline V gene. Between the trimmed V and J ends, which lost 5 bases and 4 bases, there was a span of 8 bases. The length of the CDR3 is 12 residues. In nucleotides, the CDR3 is TGCGCCAGCAGTAGAAATTCAGATACGCAGTATTTT. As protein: CASSRNSDTQYF. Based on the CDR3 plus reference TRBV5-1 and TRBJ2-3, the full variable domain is KAGVTQTPRYLIKTRGQQVTLSCSPISGHRSVSWYQQTPGQGLQFLFEYFSETQRNKGNFPGRFSGRQFSNSRSEMNVSTLELGDSALYLCASSRNSDTQYFGPGTRLTVL.

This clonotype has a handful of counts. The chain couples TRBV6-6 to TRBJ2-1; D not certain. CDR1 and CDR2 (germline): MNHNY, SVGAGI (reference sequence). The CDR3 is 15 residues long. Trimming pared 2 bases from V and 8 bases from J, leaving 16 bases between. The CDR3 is CASSYAARGWDEQFF. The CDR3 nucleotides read TGTGCCAGCAGTTACGCGGCTAGAGGCTGGGATGAGCAGTTCTTC.

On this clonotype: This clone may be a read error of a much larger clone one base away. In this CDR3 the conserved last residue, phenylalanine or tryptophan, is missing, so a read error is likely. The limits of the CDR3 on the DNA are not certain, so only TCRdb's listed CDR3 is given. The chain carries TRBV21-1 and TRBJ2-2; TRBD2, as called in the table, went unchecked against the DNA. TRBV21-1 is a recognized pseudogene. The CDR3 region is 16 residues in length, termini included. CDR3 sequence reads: CASSVRAETNTGELFL.

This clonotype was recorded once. CDR3 residues: CASSVAPSDFAYEQYF. In nucleotides, the CDR3 is TGTGCCAGCAGCGTAGCGCCCTCGGACTTCGCATACGAGCAGTACTTC. This chain joins TRBV9 and TRBJ2-7, with a possible D match to TRBD2 (5 bases). The length of the CDR3 is 16 residues. The V end lost 0 bases, the J end lost 4 bases, and 17 bases lay between the germline ends. Per germline, CDR1 SGDLS and CDR2 YYNGEE.

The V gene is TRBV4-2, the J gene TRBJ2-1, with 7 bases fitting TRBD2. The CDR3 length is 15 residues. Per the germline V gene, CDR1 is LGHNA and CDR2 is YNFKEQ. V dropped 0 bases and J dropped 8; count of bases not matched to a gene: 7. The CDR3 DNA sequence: TGTGCCAGCAGCCAAGAGCGGCTAGCGGTCGATGAGCAGTTCTTC. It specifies CASSQERLAVDEQFF.

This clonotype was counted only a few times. CDR3 DNA sequence: TGTGCCAGCAGCCCCAGGGGGGCGGGACAGGCAGATACGCAGTATTTT. Protein: CASSPRGAGQADTQYF. The V call is TRBV4-2, the J call TRBJ2-3, with TRBD1 matching 8 bases. Trimming cost V 4 bases and J 4 bases; bases outside gene matches: 10. The CDR3 spans 16 residues. Germline assignment: CDR1 LGHNA and CDR2 YNFKEQ.

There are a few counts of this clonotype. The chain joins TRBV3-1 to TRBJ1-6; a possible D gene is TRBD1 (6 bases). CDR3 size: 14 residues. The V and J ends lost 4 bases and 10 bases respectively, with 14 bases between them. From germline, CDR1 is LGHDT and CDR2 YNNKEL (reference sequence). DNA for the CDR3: TGTGCCAGCAGCCCCTGGGGGGCCATGTCACCCCTCCACTTT. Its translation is CASSPWGAMSPLHF.

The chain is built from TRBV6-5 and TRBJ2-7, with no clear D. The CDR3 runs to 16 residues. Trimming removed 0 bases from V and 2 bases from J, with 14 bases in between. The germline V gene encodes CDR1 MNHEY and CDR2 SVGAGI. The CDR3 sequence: CASSYSFQAGAYEQYF. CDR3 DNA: TGTGCCAGCAGTTACTCGTTTCAGGCCGGAGCCTACGAGCAGTACTTC.